The sequence of this TCR beta chain was determined in a study of T-cell reconstitution after alpha-beta-depleted transplantation in children. Unique molecular identifiers were used in preparing the TCRbeta library. MiXCR, applied by TCRdb to the PCR reads, yields one record per CDR3 protein. The sample lists some 840,000 distinct CDR3 sequences, less than 20% seen once, with around 4.5% in the top ten. V was clipped by 1 base and J by 4 bases, with 18 bases between them. The length of the CDR3 is 16 residues. CDR1 SGHRS and CDR2 YFSETQ come from the germline V gene. A few counts support this clonotype.

The origin of this receptor is a male patient between 5 and 17 years old who had a stem cell transplant for acute lymphoblastic leukemia, so the T cells may come from the graft donor. This specimen was PBMCs, mostly from graft donor cells, taken 360 days after TCRalphabeta/CD19-depleted stem cell transplant. J is TRBJ2-7 and V is TRBV5-1; tentatively, D is TRBD2 (5 bases). The CDR3 nucleotides read TGCGCCAGCAGCTTGAGCGGCAGAAGCCTCTCTTACGAGCAGTACTTC. Its protein is CASSLSGRSLSYEQYF.